A selection of T cell receptor beta chains follows, all from one sample in a study of shared clonotypes between healthy human individuals. Method: immunoSEQ multiplex PCR; TCRdb's copy keeps in-frame clones and lacks some. The sample carries about 340,000 clones, less than 85% recorded once. The sequenced material came from memory CD4+ T cells sorted from blood. These receptors all stem from a man aged 25-40 years in good health. Both conserved end residues are part of each CDR3. D genes are given only for firm matches. The listing skips clone size in some rows; elsewhere it reads once, few, many or a size class.

j_call,v_call,clone_size,d_call,cdr3_nt,cdr3_aa
TRBJ1-4,TRBV18,NA,NA,TGTGCCAGCTCACCATTTAGTGGGGAAAAACTGTTTTTT,CASSPFSGEKLFF
TRBJ1-4,TRBV15,NA,TRBD1,TGTGCCACCGGGACAGGGGGCACTAATGAAAAACTGTTTTTT,CATGTGGTNEKLFF
TRBJ2-3,TRBV7-8,NA,TRBD2,TGTGCCAGCAGCTTAGCGTCCACTAGCGGGAGCTCAGATACGCAGTATTTT,CASSLASTSGSSDTQYF
TRBJ1-4,TRBV6-5,NA,NA,TGTGCCAGCAGTTACGGTTTTCTCACGGGGACGGAAAAACTGTTTTTT,CASSYGFLTGTEKLFF
TRBJ1-1,TRBV10-3,few,TRBD1,TGTGCCACCCTAGACAGGGGAGGGCTGAACACTGAAGCTTTCTTT,CATLDRGGLNTEAFF
TRBJ2-1,TRBV11-3,NA,TRBD2,TGTGCCAGCAGCTCGACTAGCGGAGTTACAAATGAGCAGTTCTTC,CASSSTSGVTNEQFF
TRBJ1-3,TRBV6-6,NA,TRBD1,TGTGCCAGCTCAGGGGGCTCTGGAAACACCATATATTTT,CASSGGSGNTIYF
TRBJ2-7,TRBV5-4,NA,NA,TGTGCCAGCAGCTCGCCCCAGGGGTCGGACGAGCAGTACTTC,CASSSPQGSDEQYF
TRBJ1-2,TRBV5-5,NA,NA,TGTGCCAGCAGCTTGCGGACGGAATATAACTATGGCTACACCTTC,CASSLRTEYNYGYTF
TRBJ2-3,TRBV14,NA,NA,TGTGCCAGCAGCCAAGGCCGGGTATTACAGGGTAAAGATACGCAGTATTTT,CASSQGRVLQGKDTQYF
TRBJ2-3,TRBV18,few,NA,TGTGCCAGCTCACCAATACGTTTGGGGGAACCGACAGATACGCAGTATTTT,CASSPIRLGEPTDTQYF
TRBJ1-3,TRBV5-4,NA,NA,TGTGCCAGCAGCCCGGACGCCGCTTCATGGAACACCATATATTTT,CASSPDAASWNTIYF
TRBJ2-3,TRBV6-5,NA,TRBD2,TGTGCCAGCAGTTTCATAAGCGGGGAGGGACGGGCGCAGTATTTT,CASSFISGEGRAQYF
TRBJ2-7,TRBV28,NA,TRBD1,TGTGCCAGCAGTCCGACCCCGGGACAGGGGTCCTACGAGCAGTACTTC,CASSPTPGQGSYEQYF
TRBJ2-2,TRBV29-1,NA,TRBD2,TGCAGCGTTGGTTCAGCGGGAGGATCCGCGAACACCGGGGAGCTGTTTTTT,CSVGSAGGSANTGELFF
TRBJ1-2,TRBV5-6,NA,TRBD1,TGTGCCAGCAGCCCGAGGGGGCGCAACTATGGCTACACCTTC,CASSPRGRNYGYTF
TRBJ1-2,TRBV5-6,NA,NA,TGTGCCAGCAGCTTGTTTAGGGGGACGGGCGGCTATGGCTACACCTTC,CASSLFRGTGGYGYTF
TRBJ1-2,TRBV27,once,NA,TGTGCCAGCAGTTTGAGGATCGGGACGGCCTATGGCTACACCTTC,CASSLRIGTAYGYTF
TRBJ2-3,TRBV7-2,NA,TRBD2,TGTGCCAGCAGCTTAGGTGCGGGAGTGGCAGATACGCAGTATTTT,CASSLGAGVADTQYF
TRBJ1-1,TRBV28,NA,NA,TGTGCCAGCAGGCTCACCACTGAAGCTTTCTTT,CASRLTTEAFF
TRBJ1-1,TRBV14,few,NA,TGTGCCAGCAGCCTACAGGGGAACACTGAAGCTTTCTTT,CASSLQGNTEAFF
TRBJ1-4,TRBV7-9,NA,NA,TGTGCCAGCAGCTTAGCCGGAGGAGATAATGAAAAACTGTTTTTT,CASSLAGGDNEKLFF
TRBJ2-5,TRBV2,once,TRBD2,TGTGCCAGCAGTGATGGGCGGGAGGGCCGAGAGACCCAGTACTTC,CASSDGREGRETQYF
TRBJ2-1,TRBV15,NA,NA,TGTGCCACCGCCCGGGACCAGGGTCAGTTCTTC,CATARDQGQFF
TRBJ2-5,TRBV5-1,many,NA,TGCGCCAGCAGCTTGGCCGGGATGGGGAAAGAGACCCAGTACTTC,CASSLAGMGKETQYF
TRBJ1-1,TRBV5-5,NA,NA,TGTGCCAGCAGCTTAGGAGGGGACACTGAAGCTTTCTTT,CASSLGGDTEAFF
TRBJ2-1,TRBV4-3,many,NA,TGCGCCAGCAGCCCCATGAAAGAGCCAGGGCCCACTAACAATGAGCAGTTCTTC,CASSPMKEPGPTNNEQFF
TRBJ2-7,TRBV28,NA,NA,TGTGCCAGCAGTTTATCAGGGGGGAGCTCCTACGAGCAGTACTTC,CASSLSGGSSYEQYF
TRBJ1-2,TRBV6-5,NA,TRBD1,TGTGCCAGCAGTAACAGGGGGTATGGCTACACCTTC,CASSNRGYGYTF
TRBJ2-1,TRBV19,NA,NA,TGTGCCTCCCGATCGGACTATCCCCCCAATGAGCAGTTCTTC,CASRSDYPPNEQFF
TRBJ1-2,TRBV7-9,NA,NA,TGTGCCAGCAGTCCGGACAGTTACAATGGCTACACCTTC,CASSPDSYNGYTF
TRBJ2-6,TRBV9,NA,NA,TGTGCCAGCAGCCCCCTCCCCGGTCGAGGGGCCAACGTCCTGACTTTC,CASSPLPGRGANVLTF
TRBJ2-7,TRBV2,few,NA,TGTGCCAGCAGAGAACAGGGACCCTCCTACGAGCAGTACTTC,CASREQGPSYEQYF
TRBJ2-1,TRBV13,NA,TRBD2,TGTGCCAGCAGCTTAAGCGGGGGGTTGCAGTTCTTC,CASSLSGGLQFF
TRBJ1-3,TRBV4-1,NA,TRBD1,TGCGCCAGCAGCGCGACAGGGGGCGCAAACACCATATATTTT,CASSATGGANTIYF
TRBJ2-1,TRBV11-2,NA,NA,TGTGCCAGCAGCTTAGGCCCTCGGAGCCCCAAAGAGCAGTTCTTC,CASSLGPRSPKEQFF
TRBJ1-2,TRBV7-9,NA,NA,TGTGCCAGCAGCGTCACAGAGGATGGCTACACCTTC,CASSVTEDGYTF
TRBJ1-3,TRBV19,NA,TRBD1,TGTGCCAGTAGCGTCCGGGACAGGGATAACACCATATATTTT,CASSVRDRDNTIYF
TRBJ2-1,TRBV18,NA,TRBD2,TGTGCCAGCTCACCGGGACTAGCGGGGAACAAGCAGTTCTTC,CASSPGLAGNKQFF
TRBJ1-4,TRBV19,NA,NA,TGTGCCAGTAGTCGAGGGCCCAATGAAAAACTGTTTTTT,CASSRGPNEKLFF
TRBJ2-7,TRBV19,NA,NA,TGTGCCAGTAGTATAGATCCTCGCAGGACCCGACAGTACTTC,CASSIDPRRTRQYF
TRBJ1-2,TRBV14,NA,NA,TGTGCCAGCAGCCAAGCAGGCAAGAACTATGGCTACACCTTC,CASSQAGKNYGYTF
TRBJ2-7,TRBV5-1,NA,NA,TGCGCCAGCAGCCTTGATGGCGGGACAACCTACGAGCAGTACTTC,CASSLDGGTTYEQYF
TRBJ2-1,TRBV19,NA,TRBD2,TGTGCCAGTAGTAGGATACTAGCGGGAGGGAACAATGAGCAGTTCTTC,CASSRILAGGNNEQFF
TRBJ2-7,TRBV6-5,once,NA,TGTGCCAGCAGTTACCTCGTCGCAGGCGGCTACGAGCAGTACTTC,CASSYLVAGGYEQYF
TRBJ1-1,TRBV28,NA,TRBD1,TGTGCCAGCAGCCCGGACAGGGGAGCTTTCTTT,CASSPDRGAFF
TRBJ2-3,TRBV15,many,TRBD1,TGTGCCACGACGACAGGGGCCTCGGGCACAGATACGCAGTATTTT,CATTTGASGTDTQYF
TRBJ1-1,TRBV27,NA,NA,TGTGCCAGCAAGGGGGGTCTCACTGAAGCTTTCTTT,CASKGGLTEAFF
TRBJ2-1,TRBV9,NA,TRBD2,TGTGCCAGCAGCGCGTGGGGCGGGAGCAGTCCGAGAGACAATGAGCAGTTCTTC,CASSAWGGSSPRDNEQFF
TRBJ2-2,TRBV6-1,NA,NA,TGTGCCAGCAAGATCAGGGGTACCGGGGAGCTGTTTTTT,CASKIRGTGELFF
TRBJ1-5,TRBV19,many,NA,TGTGCCAGTAGTATTAACGAGGGTCCGAATCAGCCCCAGCATTTT,CASSINEGPNQPQHF
TRBJ1-5,TRBV19,NA,NA,TGTGCCAGTACAAGAAGGATCCCCTATCAGCCCCAGCATTTT,CASTRRIPYQPQHF
TRBJ2-1,TRBV7-2,NA,NA,TGTGCCAGCAGCTTGACTAGAACCTCCTACAATGAGCAGTTCTTC,CASSLTRTSYNEQFF
TRBJ1-1,TRBV18,NA,NA,TGTGCCAGCTCACCGCGGGGGACGAACACTGAAGCTTTCTTT,CASSPRGTNTEAFF
TRBJ1-2,TRBV5-8,NA,NA,TGTGCCAGCAGCTTGGCCACAGGAACCTATGGCTACACCTTC,CASSLATGTYGYTF